These 25 T cell receptor beta chains came from one sample sequenced in a study of read filtering for tumor transcriptome and immune sequencing. Molecular barcoded adaptors covering alpha/delta and beta/gamma chains were used on around 370 ng RNA. One entry per CDR3 protein, called by TCRdb with MiXCR from the reads. Among more than 55,000 distinct CDR3 sequences listed, around a fifth were seen once. Sequencing was done on a sample of a population of CD138-negative cells sorted from bone marrow. Receptor source: a donor older than 35 with multiple myeloma.

Many counts were recorded for this clonotype. The V gene is TRBV10-2, the J gene TRBJ1-5; weak D call: TRBD1 (5 bases). The CDR3 sequence is 17 residues long. The germline CDR1 and CDR2 sequences are WSHSY and SAAADI. V was trimmed by 3 bases and J by 0 bases, leaving 15 bases between them. The DNA of the CDR3 is TGCGCCAGCAGTGACGGGACCACGTTTGGTAGCAATCAGCCCCAGCATTTT. Protein: CASSDGTTFGSNQPQHF.

Comments on this clonotype: With only one base between it and a far larger clone, this is likely a read error. The chain carries TRBV12-3 or TRBV12-4 and TRBJ2-1; 8 positions match TRBD1. The length of the CDR3 is 15 residues. V trimming: 4 bases; J trimming: 10 bases; junction bases outside the gene matches: 12. Written as DNA, the CDR3 is TGTGCCAGCAGTTCCCCGGACAGGGCGATCTACGAGCAGTTCTTC. This codes for CASSSPDRAIYEQFF.

This clonotype was seen ten or more times. The chain is built from TRBV20-1 and TRBJ2-3; the D gene is possibly TRBD1 (7 bases). There are 16 residues in the CDR3. Per germline, CDR1 DFQATT and CDR2 SNEGSKA (reference sequence). V was pared by 6 bases and J by 0 bases, with 19 bases between. The CDR3 sequence is CSAYSRGTVSTDTQYF. For the CDR3, the DNA is TGCAGTGCGTATAGTCGGGGGACAGTAAGCACAGATACGCAGTATTTT.

About this clonotype: A far larger clone differs by one base, so this is likely a read error. The rearrangement uses TRBV7-8 and TRBJ2-1; D remains unclear. The CDR3 contains 13 residues. The germline CDR1 and CDR2 sequences are SGHVS and FQNEAQ. The CDR3 region is CASGLEPLNEQFF. The CDR3 DNA is TGTGCCAGCGGCTTAGAGCCTCTCAATGAGCAGTTCTTC. The variable domain in full, with the rest retrieved from reference TRBV7-8 and TRBJ2-1, is GAGVSQSPRYKVAKRGQDVALRCDPISGHVSLFWYQQALGQGPEFLTYFQNEAQLDKSGLPSDRFFAERPEGSVSTLKIQRTQQEDSAVYLCASGLEPLNEQFFGPGTRLTVL.

This clonotype was found many times. This chain links TRBV14 with TRBJ1-2; D remains unclear. The V gene lost 4 bases and the J gene lost 1 base, with 10 bases spanning the gap. CDR3 size: 14 residues. Germline CDR1 and CDR2: SGHDN and FVKESK. The CDR3 protein is CASSLETVNYGYTF. CDR3 nucleotide sequence: TGTGCCAGCAGCCTGGAGACGGTTAACTATGGCTACACCTTC.

This clonotype has a count of ten or more. This chain connects TRBV20-1 to TRBJ2-5; tentatively, D is TRBD2 (7 bases). The germline gives CDR1 DFQATT, CDR2 SNEGSKA (reference sequence). With 1 base removed from V and 5 bases from J, the gap between germline ends came to 17 bases. The CDR3 is 15 residues long. The CDR3 protein is CSARVVGGPWETQYF. CDR3 DNA: TGCAGTGCTAGAGTGGTGGGGGGGCCTTGGGAGACCCAGTACTTC.

V gene TRBV5-6 combines with J gene TRBJ1-1, with D possibly being TRBD1 (6 bases). The germline V gene encodes CDR1 SGHDT and CDR2 YYEEEE. This CDR3 is 14 amino acids long. The ends were cut back, 0 bases at V and 0 bases at J, with 6 bases in the middle. In nucleotides, the CDR3 is TGTGCCAGCAGCTTGGGGACAGTGAACACTGAAGCTTTCTTT. Its translation is CASSLGTVNTEAFF.

This clonotype was observed at least ten times. CDR3 DNA sequence: TGTGCCATCAGACAGGGTCCTGGAAACACCATATATTTT. Its translation is CAIRQGPGNTIYF. The V and J genes are TRBV10-3 and TRBJ1-3, with D maybe TRBD1 (6 bases). The V gene's germline CDR1 is ENHRY and CDR2 SYGVKD. CDR3 length: 13 residues. The V end was cut by 6 bases, the J end by 2 bases, with 8 bases between.

V gene TRBV12-3 or TRBV12-4 combines with J gene TRBJ2-3; 11 bases match TRBD2. The ends lost 6 bases at V and 3 bases at J; junction bases unmatched: 8. The CDR3 extends over 16 amino acids. The CDR3 DNA reads TGTGCCAGCAGCTTCAGTCCTAGCGGGAGGACAGATACGCAGTATTTT. It codes for CASSFSPSGRTDTQYF.

This clonotype was observed at least ten times. The chain couples TRBV2 to TRBJ2-3; D is ambiguous. Germline CDR1 is SNHLY and CDR2 is FYNNEI. The CDR3 sequence is 14 residues long. Trimming shortened V by 7 bases and J by 1 base, and 12 bases separated the two germline ends. The CDR3 region is CASKEARGTDTQYF. CDR3 DNA: TGTGCCAGCAAAGAGGCTAGAGGCACAGATACGCAGTATTTT.

In this sample, this clonotype turned up many times. The V and J genes are TRBV10-3 and TRBJ1-6; TRBD1 agrees at 7 bases. Germline trimming cut 0 bases from V and 4 bases from J; bases unmatched to any gene: 6. Germline V lookup: CDR1 ENHRY, CDR2 SYGVKD. The CDR3 runs to 17 residues. This CDR3 reads CAISESRRGSYNSPLHF. CDR3 DNA sequence: TGTGCCATCAGTGAGTCGCGCAGGGGGTCTTATAATTCACCCCTCCACTTT.

This clonotype was detected many times. The rearrangement uses TRBV5-1 and TRBJ2-3; D gene unclear. The germline gives CDR1 SGHRS, CDR2 YFSETQ. Trimming cost V 0 bases and J 4 bases, with 12 bases left between them. CDR3 size: 15 residues. CDR3 DNA: TGCGCCAGCAGCTTGGCCCCTGGTAGGGCAGATACGCAGTATTTT. Its translation: CASSLAPGRADTQYF.

As for this clonotype: The CDR3 carries no conserved terminal phenylalanine or tryptophan, so it likely arises from a read error. The chain links TRBV19 to TRBJ2-1; D gene unclear. The length of the CDR3 is 13 residues. The V gene's germline CDR1 is LNHDA and CDR2 SQIVND (reference sequence). Deletions cut 4 bases from V and 9 bases from J, with 13 bases between. This CDR3 reads CASSNGAFSEQFL. DNA of the CDR3: TGTGCCAGTAGTAACGGAGCGTTCAGTGAGCAGTTCCTC.

Details on this clonotype: This could be a read error, since a much larger clone is one nucleotide away. The rearrangement joins TRBV12-3 or TRBV12-4 to TRBJ2-5, with D maybe TRBD1 (7 bases). The CDR3 consists of 14 residues. CDR3 sequence: CASSSRGVQGTQYF. DNA for the CDR3: TGTGCCAGCAGCTCCAGGGGGGTACAAGGGACCCAGTACTTC.

This clonotype was found many times. This chain connects TRBV12-3 or TRBV12-4 to TRBJ2-1; TRBD1 might be the D (5 bases). V dropped 5 bases and J dropped 4 bases, with 15 bases sitting between them. The CDR3 is made up of 15 amino acids. The CDR3 DNA follows: TGTGCCAGCAGTGCAGGGTCCCTGCGATACAATGAGCAGTTCTTC. This sequence encodes CASSAGSLRYNEQFF.

As for this clonotype: A read error is possible here, since a much larger clone lies one base away. The rearrangement uses TRBV20-1 and TRBJ2-2; perhaps D is TRBD1 or TRBD2 (6 bases each). The CDR3 has 14 residues. Trimming removed 4 bases at V and 6 bases at J, with 15 bases between. The germline CDR1 and CDR2 sequences are DFQATT and SNEGSKA (reference sequence). CDR3 sequence: CSAKRGAPSGELFF. As DNA, the CDR3 is TGCAGTGCTAAAAGGGGGGCCCCCTCCGGGGAGCTGTTTTTT.

In this sample, this clonotype turned up many times. This sequence joins TRBV7-2 and TRBJ2-3; 10 nucleotides agree with TRBD1. Germline values: CDR1 SGHTA, CDR2 FQGNSA. J lost 4 bases, V lost 4 bases, and 5 bases had no gene match. This CDR3 has 15 amino acids. CDR3 nucleotides: TGTGCCAGCAGCTACCGGGACAGGGGCGCAGATACGCAGTATTTT. It translates to CASSYRDRGADTQYF. The full variable domain, in which reference TRBV7-2 and TRBJ2-3 provide the parts outside the CDR3, is GAGVSQSPSNKVTEKGKDVELRCDPISGHTALYWYRQSLGQGLEFLIYFQGNSAPDKSGLPSDRFSAERTGGSVSTLTIQRTQQEDSAVYLCASSYRDRGADTQYFGPGTRLTVL.

This clonotype was recorded at least ten times. The rearrangement links TRBV27 to TRBJ2-5, with 7 nucleotides matching TRBD1. Germline values: CDR1 MNHEY, CDR2 SMNVEV (reference sequence). V trimming: 5 bases; J trimming: 4 bases; junction bases outside the gene matches: 25. CDR3 length: 20 amino acids. The CDR3 sequence: CASSRSPGQLGVGPVETQYF. The CDR3 nucleotides are TGTGCCAGCAGTCGCTCCCCGGGACAGCTAGGGGTCGGTCCCGTAGAGACCCAGTACTTC.

This rearrangement joins TRBV10-1 to TRBJ1-1, with D unclear. V was pared by 4 bases and J by 0 bases, with 6 bases between. CDR1 WNHNN and CDR2 SYGVQD come from the germline V gene (reference sequence). This CDR3 comprises 13 residues. As DNA, the CDR3 is TGCGCCAGCAGTGGATATCTGAACACTGAAGCTTTCTTT. This sequence encodes CASSGYLNTEAFF.

Ten or more counts support this clonotype. The chain is built from TRBV2 and TRBJ2-7, with no clear D. The CDR3 contains 14 residues. Germline CDR1 and CDR2: SNHLY and FYNNEI. V shed 7 bases and J shed 2 bases, with 15 bases lying between them. CDR3: CASMYPSVTYEQYF. For the CDR3, the DNA is TGTGCCAGCATGTATCCGTCCGTAACCTACGAGCAGTACTTC. Looking up the rest from reference TRBV2 and TRBJ2-7 gives the full variable domain: EPEVTQTPSHQVTQMGQEVILRCVPISNHLYFYWYRQILGQKVEFLVSFYNNEISEKSEIFDDQFSVERPDGSNFTLKIRSTKLEDSAMYFCASMYPSVTYEQYFGPGTRLTVT.

This clonotype came up many times. The chain combines TRBV6-1 with TRBJ1-5; TRBD1 aligns across 8 bases. This CDR3 has 16 amino acids. Germline lookup yields CDR1 MNHNS and CDR2 SASEGT. V lost 3 bases and J lost 7; bases outside the gene matches: 11. The DNA for the CDR3 is TGTGCCAGCAGTGAGAGAAACAGGGGGTCTGGGCAGCCCCAGCATTTT. Amino acid sequence: CASSERNRGSGQPQHF.

CDR3 amino acids: CASSPYPRTSTDTQYF. The CDR3 DNA reads TGTGCCAGCAGCCCCTACCCCCGGACTAGCACAGATACGCAGTATTTT. The chain has TRBV11-1 and TRBJ2-3; the D gene is possibly TRBD2 (5 bases). The length of the CDR3 is 16 residues. Trimming removed 5 bases from V and 0 bases from J, with 15 bases in between. CDR1 and CDR2 from the germline V gene are SGHAT and FQDESV (reference sequence).

The chain links TRBV6-6 to TRBJ1-1; weak D call: TRBD1 (6 bases). The CDR3 runs to 16 residues. Germline CDR1 and CDR2: MNHNY and SVGAGI (reference sequence). Trimming took 4 bases from V and 4 from J, leaving 19 bases between them. The CDR3 sequence is CASSSTGIRGSTEAFF. CDR3 bases: TGTGCCAGCAGTTCGACAGGTATCCGGGGTAGCACTGAAGCTTTCTTT.

To note about this clonotype: A clone one base away is much larger, so this may be a read error. CDR3 nucleotides: TGTGCCAGCAGCCCCTGGAACAGAAGGGGGCATGGCTACACCTTC. It translates to CASSPWNRRGHGYTF. The V call is TRBV3-1, the J call TRBJ1-2; TRBD1 agrees at 7 bases. V gave up 4 bases and J gave up 6 bases; unmatched junction bases: 11. Germline CDR1 LGHDT, CDR2 YNNKEL (reference sequence). This CDR3 contains 15 residues.

This clonotype has ten or more counts. The CDR3 spells CSTRDRAGTEAFF. In nucleotides, the CDR3 is TGCAGCACGAGGGACAGGGCGGGGACTGAAGCTTTCTTT. The gene calls are TRBV29-1 and TRBJ1-1, with 9 positions matching TRBD1. The CDR3 has 13 amino acids. Germline V gene lookup returns CDR1 SQVTM and CDR2 ANQGSEA. V was pared by 8 bases and J by 5 bases, with 9 bases of the junction left unmatched.